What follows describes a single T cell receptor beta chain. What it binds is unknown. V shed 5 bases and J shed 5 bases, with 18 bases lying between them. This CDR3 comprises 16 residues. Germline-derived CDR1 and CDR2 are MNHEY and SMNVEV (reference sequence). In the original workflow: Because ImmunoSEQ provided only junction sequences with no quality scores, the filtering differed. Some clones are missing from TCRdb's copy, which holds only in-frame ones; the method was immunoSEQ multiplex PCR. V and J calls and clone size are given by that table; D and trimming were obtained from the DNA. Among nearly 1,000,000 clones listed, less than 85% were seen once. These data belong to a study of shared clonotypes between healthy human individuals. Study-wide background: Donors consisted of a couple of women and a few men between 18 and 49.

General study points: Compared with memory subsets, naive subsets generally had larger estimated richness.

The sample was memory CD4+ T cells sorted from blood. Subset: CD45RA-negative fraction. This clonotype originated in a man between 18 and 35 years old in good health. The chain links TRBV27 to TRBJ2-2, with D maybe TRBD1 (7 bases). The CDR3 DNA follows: TGTGCCAGCAGTCCCTTGGAGGGGGCGGGAACCGGGGAGCTGTTTTTT. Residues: CASSPLEGAGTGELFF.